The clone carrying this T cell receptor beta chain was observed a single time. Looked up from germline, CDR1 is SNHLY and CDR2 is FYNNEI. The CDR3 is made up of 16 amino acids. J lost 5 bases, V lost 4 bases, and 14 bases had no gene match. This entry is derived from a study of shared clonotypes between healthy human individuals. The study enrolled healthy HIV-negative adults without recent acute infections or vaccinations as donors. Some clones are missing from TCRdb's copy, which holds only in-frame ones; the method was immunoSEQ multiplex PCR. Altogether hundreds of thousands of clones are present, under 80% being singletons, with the ten largest covering around 1.6%.

The genes are TRBV2 and TRBJ2-7; 7 bases are a match to TRBD2. Sequencing was done on a sample of memory CD4+ T cells sorted from blood. Noted subset: CD45RA-negative fraction. This TCR came from a woman between 25 and 40 years old in good health. CDR3 bases: TGTGCCAGCAGTGTAGCATGGGCGGGAGTCGCCCACGAGCAGTACTTC. Translated: CASSVAWAGVAHEQYF.